Below are 11 T cell receptor beta chains sequenced from a single sample in a study of blood T cell repertoires in COVID-19. Clones were read by immunoSEQ multiplex PCR, and TCRdb kept only the in-frame ones, dropping some. The sample consists of about 98,000 clones, around 85% of them appearing once. Sample: peripheral blood. The source is a woman over 75 with acute or convalescent COVID-19.

The chain recombines TRBV9 with TRBJ1-1; 7 nucleotides align to TRBD1. Germline CDR1 SGDLS, CDR2 YYNGEE. With 6 bases clipped from V and 3 bases from J, the junction kept 8 bases outside the gene matches. The CDR3 spans 14 residues. CDR3 in amino acids: CASTRGPSDTEAFF. CDR3 coding DNA: TGTGCCAGCACGAGGGGGCCTTCGGACACTGAAGCTTTCTTT.

The chain combines TRBV10-3 with TRBJ1-6; 7 nucleotides align to TRBD1. The CDR3 extends over 13 amino acids. With 6 bases clipped from V and 6 bases from J, the junction kept 2 bases outside the gene matches. Germline CDR1 and CDR2: ENHRY and SYGVKD. CDR3 loop: CAISDRVNSPLHF. DNA of the CDR3: TGTGCCATCAGCGACAGGGTTAATTCACCCCTCCACTTT.

CDR3 sequence reads: CASRRQGGDSPLHF. As DNA, the CDR3 is TGTGCCAGCAGGAGACAGGGGGGGGATTCACCCCTCCACTTT. This rearrangement joins TRBV27 to TRBJ1-6; TRBD1 agrees at 9 bases. Germline V gives CDR1 MNHEY, CDR2 SMNVEV (reference sequence). This CDR3 has 14 amino acids. Losses at the gene ends were 6 bases for V and 8 bases for J; bases not matched to a gene: 5.

The V and J genes are TRBV15 and TRBJ1-2, with a possible D match to TRBD1 (6 bases). The CDR3 loop spans 15 amino acids. The germline V gene encodes CDR1 LNHNV and CDR2 YYDKDF (reference sequence). Trimming left V 3 bases short and J 5 bases short, with 16 bases between. CDR3 in amino acids: CATSRRGGESYGYTF. In nucleotides, the CDR3 is TGTGCCACCAGCAGGAGAGGGGGTGAATCGTATGGCTACACCTTC.

The gene calls are TRBV6-5 and TRBJ2-1, with 9 bases fitting TRBD2. CDR3 length equals 15 residues. The germline gives CDR1 MNHEY, CDR2 SVGAGI. The junction had 11 bases not matched to a gene; V was cut back by 6 bases and J by 8 bases. CDR3 residues: CASRAAGGPRHEQFF. The CDR3 DNA is TGTGCCAGCAGGGCCGCGGGGGGGCCACGTCATGAGCAGTTCTTC.

The rearrangement links TRBV28 to TRBJ2-2; TRBD2 matches 9 bases. Germline-derived CDR1 and CDR2 are MDHEN and SYDVKM. There are 15 residues in the CDR3. Trimming took 7 bases from V and 5 from J; bases not matched to a gene: 8. The CDR3 spells CASTTSGWGTGELFF. The CDR3 coding sequence is TGTGCCAGCACTACTAGCGGGTGGGGAACCGGGGAGCTGTTTTTT.

The chain combines TRBV5-5 with TRBJ1-5; a weak D match, TRBD1 (5 bases). Trimming removed 1 base at V and 5 bases at J, with 13 bases between. The CDR3 length is 15 residues. Per the germline V gene, CDR1 is SGHKS and CDR2 is YYEKEE (reference sequence). The CDR3 loop reads CASSLWGVSDQPQHF. DNA for the CDR3: TGTGCCAGCAGCTTGTGGGGGGTAAGTGATCAGCCCCAGCATTTT.

The V and J genes are TRBV5-1 and TRBJ1-6; maybe TRBD1 (5 bases). Trimming pared 4 bases from V and 0 bases from J, leaving 17 bases between. This CDR3 spans 18 amino acids. CDR1 is SGHRS and CDR2 is YFSETQ in the germline V gene. DNA of the CDR3: TGCGCCAGCAGCGGGGGGAGAGGGCCTAGCTCCTATAATTCACCCCTCCACTTT. It is translated as CASSGGRGPSSYNSPLHF.

The rearrangement links TRBV7-2 to TRBJ2-4; 7 bases are shared with TRBD1. This CDR3 is 15 amino acids long. V lost 5 bases to trimming and J lost 6 bases; unmatched junction nucleotides: 10. Germline assignment: CDR1 SGHTA and CDR2 FQGNSA. This CDR3 reads CASSRTGGQGNIQYF. CDR3 DNA: TGTGCCAGCAGCCGGACAGGCGGGCAGGGAAACATTCAGTACTTC.

V and J are TRBV19 and TRBJ1-1; TRBD1 might be the D (6 bases). Germline CDR1 is LNHDA and CDR2 is SQIVND (reference sequence). Trimming removed 3 bases at V and 1 base at J, with 9 bases between. The CDR3 contains 14 residues. The CDR3 nucleotides read TGTGCCAGTAGTATCGGACAGACGAACACTGAAGCTTTCTTT. Protein product: CASSIGQTNTEAFF.

The chain recombines TRBV7-2 with TRBJ2-1; TRBD2 matches 8 bases. The J segment lost 4 bases and the V segment lost 6 bases, leaving 8 bases of the junction unmatched. The germline V gene encodes CDR1 SGHTA and CDR2 FQGNSA. This CDR3 region has 15 residues. CDR3: CASSLSGAEYNEQFF. The CDR3 nucleotides read TGTGCCAGCAGTCTTAGCGGGGCCGAGTACAATGAGCAGTTCTTC.